The source of this TCR beta chain is a study of shared clonotypes between healthy human individuals. At deep level, the assay was performed. Each replicate PCR on the sorted subsets used about 0.2 ug DNA (around 31,000 T cell genomes). Some clones are missing from TCRdb's copy, which holds only in-frame ones; the method was immunoSEQ multiplex PCR. The table lists 2.3 million or so clones, approximately 93% of them singletons. General study findings and limits: The sharing of 4.5% to 5% of naive CD4 clonotypes was seen across a handful of donors.

As concerns this clone: Its antigen remains unidentified.

This TCR derives from a young man in good health. Some clones in this sample may be carry-over from other donors' samples. What was sequenced was naive CD4+ T cells from PBMCs. Subset of the sample: CD45RA+ positively selected.

The CDR3 spells CASSPEFQGLVAFF. CDR3 DNA: TGTGCCAGCTCACCAGAGTTCCAGGGGTTGGTGGCTTTCTTT. This chain links TRBV18 with TRBJ1-1; D possibly corresponds to TRBD1 (6 bases). Germline V gene lookup returns CDR1 KGHSH and CDR2 LQKENI. The CDR3 is 14 residues long. Trimming left V 2 bases short and J 11 bases short, with 18 bases between.